This note documents a single T cell receptor (beta chain) sequence. This specimen comes from a study of blood T cell repertoires in COVID-19. Method: immunoSEQ multiplex PCR; TCRdb's copy keeps in-frame clones and lacks some. The sample has tens of thousands of clones, about 79% seen once. The clonotype originates from a man aged 55 to 70 with acute or convalescent COVID-19. Sequenced: peripheral blood.

CDR3 in DNA: TGTGCCAGCAGCCGGACAGACTACTATGGCTACACCTTC. Its translation is CASSRTDYYGYTF. The chain joins TRBV6-5 to TRBJ1-2; D perhaps matches TRBD1 (6 bases). The CDR3 consists of 13 residues. Germline V gene lookup returns CDR1 MNHEY and CDR2 SVGAGI. The V end was cut by 6 bases, the J end by 3 bases, with 11 bases between.